The entry below describes one T cell receptor beta chain. What it binds is not known. This entry belongs to a study of blood T cells in healthy people across ages. Next came a second PCR, run for about 6 to 12 cycles, which used a sample-barcoded 5' primer along with a J-beta primer mix. Each of the samples gave a minimum of 2.5 million paired-end reads that contained CDR3. TCRdb recomputed calls from the 5' RACE reads with MiXCR, one row per CDR3 protein. The sample records roughly 1.5 million distinct CDR3 sequences, about 42% being singletons. This CDR3 is built from 13 residues. Looked up from germline, CDR1 is SQVTM and CDR2 is ANQGSEA. Trimming removed 7 bases at V and 6 bases at J, with 19 bases between. Whole-study findings and limits: Unsorted PBMC input precluded a conclusive naive versus antigen-experienced comparison.

This TCR was recovered from a woman aged 18 to 35 in good health. The sequenced sample consisted of blood. V is TRBV29-1 and J is TRBJ2-7; D possibly matches TRBD1 or TRBD2 (5 bases each). CDR3 sequence: CSAETRAGLEQYF. DNA of the CDR3: TGCAGCGCCGAAACCAGGGCCGGACTCGAGCAGTACTTC.